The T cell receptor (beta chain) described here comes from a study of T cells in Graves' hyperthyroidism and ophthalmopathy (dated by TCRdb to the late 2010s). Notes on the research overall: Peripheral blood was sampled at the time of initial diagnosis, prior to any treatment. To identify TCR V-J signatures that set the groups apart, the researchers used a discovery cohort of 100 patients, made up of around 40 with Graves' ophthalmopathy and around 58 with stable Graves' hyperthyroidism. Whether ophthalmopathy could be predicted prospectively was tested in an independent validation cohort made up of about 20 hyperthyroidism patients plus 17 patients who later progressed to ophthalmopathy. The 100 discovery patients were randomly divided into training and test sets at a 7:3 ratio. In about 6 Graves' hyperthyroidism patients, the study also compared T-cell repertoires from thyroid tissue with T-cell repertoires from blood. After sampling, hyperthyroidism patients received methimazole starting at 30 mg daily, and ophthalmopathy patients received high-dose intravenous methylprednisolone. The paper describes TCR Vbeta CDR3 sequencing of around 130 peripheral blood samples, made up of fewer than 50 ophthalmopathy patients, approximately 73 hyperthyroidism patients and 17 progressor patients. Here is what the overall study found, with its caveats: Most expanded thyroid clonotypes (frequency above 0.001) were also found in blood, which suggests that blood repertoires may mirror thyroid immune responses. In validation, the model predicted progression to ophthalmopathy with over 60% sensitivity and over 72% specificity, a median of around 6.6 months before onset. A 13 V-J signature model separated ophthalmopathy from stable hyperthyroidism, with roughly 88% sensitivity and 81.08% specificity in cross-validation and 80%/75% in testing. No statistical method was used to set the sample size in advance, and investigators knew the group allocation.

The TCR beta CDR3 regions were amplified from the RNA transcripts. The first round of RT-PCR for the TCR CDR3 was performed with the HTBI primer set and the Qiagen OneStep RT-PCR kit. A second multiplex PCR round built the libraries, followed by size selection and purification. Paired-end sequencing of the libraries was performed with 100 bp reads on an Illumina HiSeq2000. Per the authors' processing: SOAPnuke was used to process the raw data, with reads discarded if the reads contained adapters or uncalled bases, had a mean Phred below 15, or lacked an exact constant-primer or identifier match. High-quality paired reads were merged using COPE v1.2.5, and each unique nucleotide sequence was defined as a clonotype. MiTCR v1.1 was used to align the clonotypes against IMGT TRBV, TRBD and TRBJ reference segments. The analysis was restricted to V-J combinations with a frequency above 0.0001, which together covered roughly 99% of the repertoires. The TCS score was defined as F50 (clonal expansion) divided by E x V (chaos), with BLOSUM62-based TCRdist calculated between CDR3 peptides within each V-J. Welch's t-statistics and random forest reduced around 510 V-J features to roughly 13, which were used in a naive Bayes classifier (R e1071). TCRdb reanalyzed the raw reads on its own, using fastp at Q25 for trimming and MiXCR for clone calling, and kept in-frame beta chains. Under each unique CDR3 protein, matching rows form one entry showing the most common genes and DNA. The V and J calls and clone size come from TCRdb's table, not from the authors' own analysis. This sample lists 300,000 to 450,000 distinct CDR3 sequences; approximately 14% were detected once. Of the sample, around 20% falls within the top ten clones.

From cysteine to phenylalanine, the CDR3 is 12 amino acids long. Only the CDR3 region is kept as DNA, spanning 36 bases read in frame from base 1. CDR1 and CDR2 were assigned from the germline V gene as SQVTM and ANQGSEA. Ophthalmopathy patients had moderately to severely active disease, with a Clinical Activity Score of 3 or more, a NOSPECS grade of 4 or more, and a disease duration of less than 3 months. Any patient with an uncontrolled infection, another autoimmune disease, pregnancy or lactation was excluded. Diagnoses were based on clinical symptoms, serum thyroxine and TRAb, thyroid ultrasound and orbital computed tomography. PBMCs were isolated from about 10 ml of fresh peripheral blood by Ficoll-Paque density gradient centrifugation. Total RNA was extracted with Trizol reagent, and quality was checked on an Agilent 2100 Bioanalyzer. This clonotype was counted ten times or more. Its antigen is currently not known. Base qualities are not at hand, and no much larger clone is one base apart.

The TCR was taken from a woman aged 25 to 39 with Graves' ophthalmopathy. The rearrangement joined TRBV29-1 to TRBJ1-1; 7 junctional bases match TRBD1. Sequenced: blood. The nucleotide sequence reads TGCAGTGGGGACAGCATGAACACTGAAGCTTTCTTT. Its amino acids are CSGDSMNTEAFF.